This T cell receptor (beta chain) was sequenced for a study of CD8 T cells in Susac syndrome. V was pared by 1 base and J by 6 bases, with 8 bases between. This CDR3 region has 13 residues. In germline, CDR1 is LGHNA, CDR2 YSLEER. Random hexamers were used to reverse transcribe 0.5 to 1 ug of RNA. TCRdb used MiXCR to reprocess the immunoSEQ multiplex PCR reads, holding one entry per CDR3 protein. Seen here are under 200,000 distinct CDR3 sequences, roughly 94% observed once, and the top ten hold over 0.095%. The sample comprised CD4+ T cells from PBMCs. The genes are TRBV4-3 and TRBJ2-3; D ambiguous. This sequence was found in a human donor with Susac syndrome. The CDR3 region is CASSQASPDTQYF. The CDR3 coding sequence is TGCGCCAGCAGCCAAGCGTCCCCGGATACGCAGTATTTT.